The 7 T cell receptor beta chains in this list originate from one sample, sequenced in a study of regulatory T cells in long-lasting Graves disease. Library construction for TCR beta used iRepertoire HTBI primers and Arm-PCR of CDR3 regions. MiXCR was run by TCRdb on the multiplex PCR reads, yielding one entry per CDR3 protein. This table holds roughly 430,000 distinct CDR3 sequences, roughly a fifth found once. Indicated time point: persistent/refractory GD, antithyroid drugs over 5 years with positive TRAb. TCR sequences were obtained from RNA taken from PBMCs. This specimen was peripheral blood mononuclear cells (PBMCs), taken when the disease was refractory, from a patient treated with antithyroid drugs. The receptors derive from a female donor with Graves disease.

This clonotype has a count of ten or more. The gene calls are TRBV10-1 and TRBJ2-2, with a weak D call TRBD1 (7 bases). The length of the CDR3 is 15 residues. V lost 3 bases to trimming and J lost 5 bases, with 13 bases between them. Germline CDR1 WNHNN, CDR2 SYGVQD (reference sequence). The CDR3 DNA reads TGCGCCAGCAGTGAAAGACAGGGAGGAACCGGGGAGCTGTTTTTT. Translating it yields CASSERQGGTGELFF.

This clonotype was counted at least ten times. J is TRBJ1-1 and V is TRBV19; D unresolved. This CDR3 contains 13 residues. Per germline, CDR1 LNHDA and CDR2 SQIVND (reference sequence). V lost 3 bases and J lost 4, with 9 bases in between. DNA of the CDR3: TGTGCCAGTAGTATCTACAGATCCACTGAAGCTTTCTTT. Residues: CASSIYRSTEAFF.

The table lists this clonotype with many counts. The rearrangement joins TRBV7-2 to TRBJ1-2; no clear D. Trimming pared 1 base from V and 1 base from J, leaving 13 bases between. CDR3 length: 16 amino acids. Germline V lookup: CDR1 SGHTA, CDR2 FQGNSA. CDR3 protein: CASSLDSARNNYGYTF. In nucleotides, the CDR3 is TGTGCCAGCAGCTTAGATAGTGCGCGAAATAACTATGGCTACACCTTC.

This clonotype was detected ten times or more. This rearrangement joins TRBV12-3 or TRBV12-4 to TRBJ2-7; D may correspond to TRBD1 or TRBD2 (6 bases each). The CDR3 runs to 22 residues. Between the trimmed V and J ends, which lost 2 bases and 3 bases, there was a span of 35 bases. CDR3 coding DNA: TGTGCCAGCAGTTTAAGGGGGGCAGCCCAGGGGATTATGGAGTCTACCGTCTACGAGCAGTACTTC. Translating gives CASSLRGAAQGIMESTVYEQYF.

The chain joins TRBV7-2 to TRBJ2-5; the D gene is possibly TRBD2 (6 bases). The length of the CDR3 is 13 residues. V was pared by 5 bases and J by 7 bases, with 14 bases between. Per the germline V gene, CDR1 is SGHTA and CDR2 is FQGNSA. The CDR3 DNA follows: TGTGCCAGCAGCCTGACTAGTGCAGGGACCCAGTACTTC. It codes for CASSLTSAGTQYF.

The chain uses TRBV29-1 and TRBJ2-2; 7 nucleotides agree with TRBD2. CDR1 and CDR2 from the germline V gene are SQVTM and ANQGSEA. J gave up 3 bases and V 6 bases, and 7 bases lay outside the gene matches. The CDR3 extends over 14 amino acids. CDR3 sequence: CSVRGGLYTGELFF. DNA of the CDR3: TGCAGCGTCCGGGGAGGGCTCTACACCGGGGAGCTGTTTTTT.

The chain recombines TRBV19 with TRBJ2-7; D remains unclear. The CDR3 spans 16 residues. Germline CDR1 and CDR2: LNHDA and SQIVND (reference sequence). The V and J ends lost 6 bases and 0 bases respectively, with 18 bases between them. The CDR3 DNA is TGTGCCAGTAGCCCGAGTTCTTTTGGGGTCTCCTACGAGCAGTACTTC. The encoded protein is CASSPSSFGVSYEQYF. Drawing the rest from reference TRBV19 and TRBJ2-7, the complete variable domain is DGGITQSPKYLFRKEGQNVTLSCEQNLNHDAMYWYRQDPGQGLRLIYYSQIVNDFQKGDIAEGYSVSREKKESFPLTVTSAQKNPTAFYLCASSPSSFGVSYEQYFGPGTRLTVT.